Described below is a single T cell receptor (beta chain) sequence and its context. Its antigen is undetermined. This specimen belongs to a study of T cell responses to AZD1222 COVID-19 vaccine. General observations from the study: Clonal diversity may have been underestimated, and the donors were mostly white British, with more females than males. Spike-specific TCR depth and breadth grew after two AZD1222 doses. The span of vaccine-associated CD4 TCRs extended across spike, with dominance at 160-218 and 743-854. Repertoires were sampled only after the peak T cell response.

The CDR3 contains 15 residues. Germline V gives CDR1 SGHVS, CDR2 FQNEAQ. The V end lost 8 bases, the J end lost 7 bases, and 20 bases lay between the germline ends. Here immunoSEQ multiplex PCR was the method, and the copy in TCRdb shows in-frame clones only, minus some. The data show some 150,000 clones, roughly nine tenths seen once. This sequence joins TRBV7-8 and TRBJ1-4, with D perhaps TRBD1 (6 bases). The sequencing used peripheral blood, collected on day 0 of AZD1222 vaccination. This clonotype originated in an adult in good health. In nucleotides, the CDR3 is TGTGCCAGCGCTCTCCACAGGGTAGGGAGTGAAAAACTGTTTTTT. This encodes CASALHRVGSEKLFF.